These 23 T cell receptor beta chains were sequenced from one sample in a study of T cell responses to AZD1222 COVID-19 vaccine. Clones were sequenced by immunoSEQ multiplex PCR, and TCRdb holds only the in-frame ones, with some missing. Of some 130,000 clones listed, over 90% were seen once; the top ten hold approximately 5.4%. The starting material was peripheral blood, obtained on day 0 of AZD1222 vaccination. These receptors were taken from an adult in good health.

The chain links TRBV29-1 to TRBJ2-3, with 8 bases fitting TRBD2. The CDR3 contains 15 residues. V lost 7 bases to trimming and J lost 3 bases; unmatched junction nucleotides: 12. The V gene's germline CDR1 is SQVTM and CDR2 ANQGSEA. The CDR3 protein is CSGLLRAGVTDTQYF. In DNA form, the CDR3 reads TGCAGCGGCCTATTACGAGCGGGAGTAACAGATACGCAGTATTTT.

The gene calls are TRBV15 and TRBJ2-5; TRBD1 agrees at 10 bases. Germline V lookup: CDR1 LNHNV, CDR2 YYDKDF (reference sequence). The CDR3 totals 16 residues. V gave up 1 base and J gave up 5 bases; unmatched junction bases: 7. The CDR3 protein is CATSRGQGAMGETQYF. In nucleotides, the CDR3 is TGTGCCACCAGCAGAGGACAGGGGGCGATGGGGGAGACCCAGTACTTC. Full variable domain (outside the CDR3, taken from reference TRBV15 and TRBJ2-5): DAMVIQNPRYQVTQFGKPVTLSCSQTLNHNVMYWYQQKSSQAPKLLFHYYDKDFNNEADTPDNFQSRRPNTSFCFLDIRSPGLGDTAMYLCATSRGQGAMGETQYFGPGTRLLVL.

The chain couples TRBV18 to TRBJ1-4; possibly TRBD1 for D (6 bases). The CDR3 has 15 residues. CDR1 and CDR2 (germline): KGHSH, LQKENI. Trimming took 3 bases from V and 6 from J, leaving 14 bases between them. The chain's CDR3 is CASSPGGGPDEKLFF. Here the CDR3 DNA reads TGTGCCAGCTCACCGGGAGGGGGACCAGATGAAAAACTGTTTTTT.

The rearrangement uses TRBV28 and TRBJ2-6, with TRBD1 matching 7 bases. Germline V gene sequence: CDR1 MDHEN, CDR2 SYDVKM. The V segment lost 3 bases and the J segment 0 bases; nucleotides outside the gene matches: 11. The CDR3 is 19 residues long. CDR3 sequence: CASSFYRTGASSGANVLTF. The CDR3 region has the DNA TGTGCCAGCAGTTTTTATAGGACAGGAGCCAGCTCTGGGGCCAACGTCCTGACTTTC.

The chain is built from TRBV4-2 and TRBJ1-3, with D perhaps TRBD1 (5 bases). CDR1 and CDR2 (germline): LGHNA, YNFKEQ. The CDR3 has 16 amino acids. Trimming removed 0 bases at V and 6 bases at J, with 15 bases between. CDR3 nucleotide sequence: TGTGCCAGCAGCCAAGATACGGTGGGAGGGGCAAACACCATATATTTT. It is translated as CASSQDTVGGANTIYF.

The chain has TRBV9 and TRBJ2-1; 9 bases match TRBD2. The V and J ends lost 0 bases and 3 bases, in that order; junction bases with no gene match: 13. The CDR3 has 19 residues. Germline values: CDR1 SGDLS, CDR2 YYNGEE. Here the CDR3 DNA reads TGTGCCAGCAGCGTAGCTCTCTTTGATGGAGCGGGAGGCTACAATGAGCAGTTCTTC. It translates to CASSVALFDGAGGYNEQFF.

The V call is TRBV30, the J call TRBJ1-3; D is uncertain. This CDR3 is 13 amino acids long. V was shortened by 3 bases and J by 2 bases, with 8 bases between the two germline ends. CDR1 is GTSNPN and CDR2 is SVGIG in the germline V gene (reference sequence). The CDR3 DNA reads as TGTGCCTGGAGCGGTCGCGCTGGAAACACCATATATTTT. Its protein product is CAWSGRAGNTIYF.

This clone was seen a few times. The chain joins TRBV27 to TRBJ2-2; D is unclear. This CDR3 has 15 residues. The V gene lost 0 bases and the J gene lost 3 bases, with 8 bases spanning the gap. The V gene's germline CDR1 is MNHEY and CDR2 SMNVEV (reference sequence). This CDR3 is CASSLSVVYTGELFF. DNA for the CDR3: TGTGCCAGCAGTTTATCGGTGGTTTACACCGGGGAGCTGTTTTTT.

The sample holds one count of this clone. The gene calls are TRBV25-1 and TRBJ2-5; no firm D call. In germline, CDR1 is MGHDK, CDR2 SYGVNS. Trimming pared 4 bases from V and 5 bases from J, leaving 8 bases between. The CDR3 is 12 residues long. The CDR3 sequence: CASSAALETQYF. The CDR3, as DNA: TGTGCCAGCAGTGCGGCTCTGGAGACCCAGTACTTC.

This chain connects TRBV27 to TRBJ2-7, with D unclear. Between the trimmed V and J ends, which lost 6 bases and 4 bases, there was a span of 13 bases. Germline CDR1 is MNHEY and CDR2 is SMNVEV (reference sequence). The CDR3 is 13 amino acids. The CDR3 region has the DNA TGTGCCAGCAGCCGTGGAGCTGGGTACGAGCAGTACTTC. Translated: CASSRGAGYEQYF.

This rearrangement joins TRBV10-3 to TRBJ2-2; 9 bases are shared with TRBD1. CDR1 and CDR2 (germline): ENHRY, SYGVKD. V lost 6 bases and J lost 4; bases outside the gene matches: 9. This CDR3 is built from 16 residues. The chain's CDR3 is CAISDTRDRATGELFF. For the CDR3, the DNA is TGTGCCATCAGCGACACGCGGGACAGGGCCACCGGGGAGCTGTTTTTT.

This chain joins TRBV20-1 and TRBJ2-1; 7 bases agree with TRBD2. The CDR3 is 15 residues long. The trim removed 6 bases at V and 9 bases at J, leaving 17 bases unmatched. The V gene's germline CDR1 is DFQATT and CDR2 SNEGSKA (reference sequence). CDR3 coding DNA: TGCAGTGCAAGTGGTCCGTCTAGGACTAGAGGTGAGCAGTTCTTC. The encoded protein is CSASGPSRTRGEQFF.

The chain carries TRBV5-5 and TRBJ1-2; 12 bases map to TRBD1. CDR3 size: 14 residues. Germline V CDR1 and CDR2: SGHKS, YYEKEE (reference sequence). V lost 0 bases, J lost 8 bases, and 2 bases stayed unmatched. The CDR3 nucleotides read TGTGCCAGCAGCTTGGGGGACAGGGGGCCAGGCTACACCTTC. This encodes CASSLGDRGPGYTF.

The rearrangement joins TRBV3-1 (or the pseudogene TRBV3-2) to TRBJ2-7; maybe TRBD2 (6 bases). The CDR3 contains 14 residues. Germline loops: CDR1 LGHDT, CDR2 YNNKEL (reference sequence). Trimming took 5 bases from V and 4 from J, leaving 15 bases between them. For the CDR3, the DNA is TGTGCCAGCAGCTCCCCGGGACTCTTATACGAGCAGTACTTC. It codes for CASSSPGLLYEQYF.

This sequence joins TRBV3-1 (or the pseudogene TRBV3-2) and TRBJ2-7; TRBD1 aligns across 8 bases. The CDR3 is 16 amino acids. Unmatched junction bases numbered 7, after V lost 3 bases and J lost 0 bases. From germline, CDR1 is LGHDT and CDR2 YNNKEL (reference sequence). The CDR3 DNA is TGTGCCAGCAGCCATGGACCCACAGGGGGCTCCTACGAGCAGTACTTC. Its protein is CASSHGPTGGSYEQYF.

This rearrangement joins TRBV28 to TRBJ1-1; the D gene is possibly TRBD1 (5 bases). From germline, CDR1 is MDHEN and CDR2 SYDVKM. This CDR3 spans 13 amino acids. Trimming shortened V by 6 bases and J by 4 bases, and 12 bases separated the two germline ends. Here the CDR3 reads CASRPGFATEAFF. The CDR3 region has the DNA TGTGCCAGCAGACCAGGGTTCGCCACTGAAGCTTTCTTT.

This clone has just one count. V and J are TRBV27 and TRBJ1-2; D not resolved. Germline-derived CDR1 and CDR2 are MNHEY and SMNVEV (reference sequence). This CDR3 spans 18 amino acids. The V end lost 4 bases, the J end lost 2 bases, and 23 bases lay between the germline ends. CDR3 sequence reads: CASSSGMLSLGPNYGYTF. CDR3 DNA: TGTGCCAGCAGTTCTGGGATGTTGTCACTAGGGCCAAACTATGGCTACACCTTC.

V usage is TRBV5-6 and J usage is TRBJ2-7; 11 bases match TRBD1. From germline, CDR1 is SGHDT and CDR2 YYEEEE. Losses at the gene ends were 6 bases for V and 6 bases for J; bases not matched to a gene: 8. The CDR3 consists of 14 residues. CDR3: CASTPPGQGGEQYF. CDR3 DNA sequence: TGTGCCAGCACCCCGCCGGGACAGGGGGGCGAGCAGTACTTC.

The J gene is TRBJ1-4, the V gene TRBV12-3 or TRBV12-4; no definite D call. The CDR3 runs 13 residues. V was trimmed by 5 bases and J by 6 bases, leaving 10 bases between them. The CDR3 sequence: CASSRSGDEKLFF. CDR3 in DNA: TGTGCCAGCAGTCGCTCCGGGGATGAAAAACTGTTTTTT.

The rearrangement links TRBV5-1 to TRBJ2-7; D not resolved. The V gene lost 2 bases and the J gene lost 3 bases, with 6 bases spanning the gap. The V gene's germline CDR1 is SGHRS and CDR2 YFSETQ. The CDR3 has 12 residues. The CDR3 is CASSLDLYEQYF. The CDR3 DNA sequence: TGCGCCAGCAGCTTAGACCTCTACGAGCAGTACTTC. The full variable domain, in which reference TRBV5-1 and TRBJ2-7 provide the parts outside the CDR3, is KAGVTQTPRYLIKTRGQQVTLSCSPISGHRSVSWYQQTPGQGLQFLFEYFSETQRNKGNFPGRFSGRQFSNSRSEMNVSTLELGDSALYLCASSLDLYEQYFGPGTRLTVT.

This chain uses TRBV19 with TRBJ1-2, with TRBD1 matching over 9 bases. There are 15 residues in the CDR3. Germline loops: CDR1 LNHDA, CDR2 SQIVND (reference sequence). Trimming took 1 base from V and 4 from J; bases not matched to a gene: 4. CDR3 DNA: TGTGCCAGTAGTATAGCCGGACAGGGGACCTATGGCTACACCTTC. This codes for CASSIAGQGTYGYTF.

CDR3 protein: CASSPLTLLAGDTDTQYF. CDR3 coding DNA: TGTGCCAGCTCACCCCTCACTCTACTAGCGGGGGACACAGATACGCAGTATTTT. The chain uses TRBV18 and TRBJ2-3, with 11 bases aligning to TRBD2. The CDR3 covers 18 residues. Germline V CDR1 and CDR2: KGHSH, LQKENI. V shed 3 bases, J shed 2 bases, and the junction held 10 bases outside the gene matches.

This chain connects TRBV5-1 to TRBJ1-1; D is undetermined. Trimming stripped 4 bases from V and 3 bases from J, with 13 bases between. CDR1 is SGHRS and CDR2 is YFSETQ in the germline V gene. CDR3 length: 14 residues. CDR3 in amino acids: CASSRGWVDTEAFF. CDR3 sequence (DNA): TGCGCCAGCAGCCGGGGTTGGGTGGACACTGAAGCTTTCTTT.